This T cell receptor (beta chain) was captured in a study of vaccination effects on CD4 cells after COVID-19 (dated by TCRdb to between 2021 and 2024). Background for the entire study: To identify antigen-specific CD4+ T cell clonotypes by their expansion, the ViraFEST assay first stimulated PBMC with viral peptide pools and then applied TCR sequencing. Each participant received two doses of an mRNA SARS-CoV-2 vaccine, either BNT162b2 or mRNA-1273. Each well held 1.5 million to 2.5 million PBMC cultured in IMDM containing approximately 5.2% human AB serum, 9.5 to 10 IU/ml IL-2 and gentamicin, along with roughly 10 ug/ml peptides. In both COVID-19 convalescent patients and infection-naive vaccine recipients, the study compared SARS-CoV-2 spike-specific CD4+ TCR repertoires from before mRNA vaccination with those from after it. A total of some eleven COVID-19 convalescent patients and a handful of SARS-CoV-2-naive healthy vaccine recipients were included in the full study. Cultures from other donors in the study were sequenced with the Oncomine TCR Beta short-read assay on an Illumina iSeq 100. The study at large found these results: Only a small number of convalescent patients were included, and no early post-infection timepoints were available, which limited the study. At late post-vaccination timepoints, both infection-induced and vaccine-induced clones showed marked clonal contraction, consistent with waning T cell responses. In healthy vaccine recipients, vaccine-induced clones were almost all SARS-CoV-2 mono-reactive, with only 1 of 255 cross-reactive with common cold coronaviruses.

Regarding this clone: The target of this receptor is not known. Base qualities are not at hand, and no much larger clone is one base apart.

The library was made by the immunoSEQ multiplex PCR assay. DNA from the cultured, isolated CD4+ T cells was subjected to TCR beta CDR3 sequencing. The original methods were these. Non-productive TCR sequences were removed, reads were trimmed to the CDR3 region, and CDR3s of at least 7 amino acids were retained. Antigen-specific clonotypes were identified with the MANAFEST web app by comparing expansion in peptide wells against reference cultures. To be called positive, a clone needed expansion at FDR<0.05 compared with the reference and with all other wells, an odds ratio greater than 5, and a frequency greater than 0.1% in two replicate wells. Clonotypes significantly expanded in SARS-CoV-2 spike wells and in at least one common cold coronavirus spike condition were defined as cross-reactive. Using the stringdist R package, CDR3 similarity was measured by Levenshtein distance, and unrooted trees were constructed with ape in R 3.6.1. TCRdb re-hosts the immuneACCESS table, in-frame sequences only. Its copies lack some clones; in the studies checked, an unresolved V gene accounts for under half of them, and the cause for the rest is not known. From that table come the V and J calls and clone size; the DNA was used to work out D and trimming. Here the sample has tens of thousands of clones; 65% to 75% occur a single time. The ten biggest clones cover over 2.5% of the sample.

After 10 days of culture, CD4+ T cells were isolated with the EasySep CD4+ T cell isolation kit. Healthy vaccine recipients had no prior SARS-CoV-2 infection, confirmed by negative nucleocapsid antibodies before and after vaccination. Half of the culture medium was replaced with fresh IL-2-containing medium on days 3 and 7. Unless noted otherwise, every peptide stimulation condition was grown in triplicate wells. PBMC were separated from whole blood using Ficoll-Paque Plus gradient centrifugation and were then either cryopreserved at -140C or used fresh. The QIAamp micro DNA kit was used to extract genomic DNA from the cultured CD4+ T cells. The germline V end is reduced by 5 bases and the J end by 3 bases; junction bases left unmatched: 2. Based on the germline V gene, the CDR1 and CDR2 sequences are SGHTA and FQGNSA. The CDR3 runs 13 amino acids, cysteine and phenylalanine included. The entry retains the CDR3 DNA only, 39 bases that are in frame from base 1.

The rearrangement combines TRBV7-2 with TRBJ2-7; TRBD1 matches 9 bases in the middle. The sequencing used CD4+ T cells from PBMCs cultured without peptide, collected before COVID-19 vaccination. The receptor was isolated from a human donor who received a COVID-19 vaccine. The CDR3 is CASSRDRDYEQYF. The DNA is TGTGCCAGCAGCCGGGACAGGGACTACGAGCAGTACTTC.